This passage covers 9 T cell receptor beta chains from one sample sequenced in a study of blood T cell repertoires in COVID-19. Assay used: immunoSEQ multiplex PCR; TCRdb lists only in-frame clones, some missing. In the table there are 150,000 to 200,000 clones, approximately 91% of which are singletons. Specimen: peripheral blood. These receptors originate from a man between 40 and 49 years old with acute or convalescent COVID-19.

The chain combines TRBV12-3 or TRBV12-4 with TRBJ1-1, with unresolved D. Trimming left V 8 bases short and J 1 base short, with 11 bases between. The CDR3 loop spans 13 amino acids. CDR3 region: CASLWEQNTEAFF. The CDR3 DNA sequence: TGTGCCAGCCTTTGGGAGCAGAACACTGAAGCTTTCTTT.

The rearrangement uses TRBV2 and TRBJ1-1; D may be TRBD1 (5 bases). From germline, CDR1 is SNHLY and CDR2 FYNNEI. The CDR3 runs to 14 residues. The V end lost 5 bases, the J end lost 1 base, and 11 bases lay between the germline ends. CDR3 DNA sequence: TGTGCCAGCAGTTCCACCGACAGGAACACTGAAGCTTTCTTT. Protein product: CASSSTDRNTEAFF. The whole variable domain, filled in from reference TRBV2 and TRBJ1-1, reads EPEVTQTPSHQVTQMGQEVILRCVPISNHLYFYWYRQILGQKVEFLVSFYNNEISEKSEIFDDQFSVERPDGSNFTLKIRSTKLEDSAMYFCASSSTDRNTEAFFGQGTRLTVV.

The chain carries TRBV10-2 and TRBJ2-7; TRBD1 agrees at 8 bases. The CDR3 totals 14 residues. After removal of 10 bases from V and 12 bases from J, the junction contained 20 bases not matched to a gene. The V gene's germline CDR1 is WSHSY and CDR2 SAAADI. The CDR3 reads CATRQGRSEQVAYF. The CDR3 bases are TGCGCCACCAGACAGGGGAGAAGCGAGCAGGTTGCGTACTTC.

V and J are TRBV3-1 (or the pseudogene TRBV3-2) and TRBJ1-4; possible D gene TRBD1, 5 bases. The V end lost 8 bases, the J end lost 1 base, and 14 bases lay between the germline ends. Per the germline V gene, CDR1 is LGHDT and CDR2 is YNNKEL (reference sequence). This CDR3 is 15 amino acids long. In DNA form, the CDR3 reads TGTGCCAGCCGCGACGCAGGACAAACTAATGAAAAACTGTTTTTT. It is translated as CASRDAGQTNEKLFF.

The V gene is TRBV19, the J gene TRBJ1-1, with 9 bases lining up with TRBD1. V shed 2 bases, J shed 6 bases, and the junction held 7 bases outside the gene matches. Germline V lookup: CDR1 LNHDA, CDR2 SQIVND (reference sequence). CDR3 length: 15 amino acids. CDR3 amino acids: CASSIITGGMSEAFF. The CDR3 nucleotides read TGTGCCAGTAGTATAATTACAGGGGGCATGTCTGAAGCTTTCTTT.

The chain couples TRBV10-2 to TRBJ2-7; 7 nucleotides line up with TRBD1. With V trimmed by 4 bases and J by 5 bases, 2 bases remained unmatched. Looked up from germline, CDR1 is WSHSY and CDR2 is SAAADI. The CDR3 extends over 12 amino acids. The CDR3 DNA follows: TGCGCCAGCAGTGGACAGGGCCACGAGCAGTACTTC. It translates to CASSGQGHEQYF.

The chain has TRBV7-7 and TRBJ2-7; 8 bases map to TRBD1. The CDR3 sequence is 13 residues long. The V and J ends lost 6 bases and 0 bases, in that order; junction bases with no gene match: 1. Germline V gene data show CDR1 as SSHAT and CDR2 as FNYEAQ (reference sequence). CDR3 region: CASSQGASYEQYF. The CDR3 DNA reads as TGTGCCAGCAGTCAGGGGGCCTCCTACGAGCAGTACTTC. The whole variable domain, remainder taken from reference TRBV7-7 and TRBJ2-7, is GAGVSQSPRYKVTKRGQDVTLRCDPISSHATLYWYQQALGQGPEFLTYFNYEAQPDKSGLPSDRFSAERPEGSISTLTIQRTEQRDSAMYRCASSQGASYEQYFGPGTRLTVT.

The chain couples TRBV18 to TRBJ2-7; 10 bases agree with TRBD2. The trim removed 4 bases at V and 2 bases at J, leaving 11 bases unmatched. Germline values: CDR1 KGHSH, CDR2 LQKENI. The CDR3 has 17 residues. The CDR3 sequence is CASSHLAGADRTYEQYF. The CDR3 DNA is TGTGCCAGCTCACACCTAGCGGGGGCCGATAGAACCTACGAGCAGTACTTC.

CDR3 coding DNA: TGTGCCAGCAGCTTGGACAGGGAGAGAAGTATAGCCGGGGAGCTGTTTTTT. Translation gives CASSLDRERSIAGELFF. The rearrangement joins TRBV5-4 to TRBJ2-2; TRBD1 might be the D (6 bases). The germline V and J ends were trimmed by 0 bases and 6 bases, with 18 bases remaining between them. Germline V gives CDR1 SGHNT, CDR2 YYREEE (reference sequence). CDR3 length: 17 amino acids.